The rows below give T cell receptor beta chains drawn from one sample of a study of blood T cell repertoires in COVID-19. The method was immunoSEQ multiplex PCR; TCRdb's version includes in-frame clones alone and lacks a portion of them. Of some 240,000 clones listed, roughly 90% are singletons. The specimen sequenced was peripheral blood. The origin of the receptors is a woman aged 55-70 years with COVID-19, enrolled during active disease. CDR3s include the opening cysteine and the closing phenylalanine or tryptophan. A D gene is named only where the DNA matches it firmly. Only some rows state a clone size, as once, few, many or a class for expanded clones.

clone_size	v_call	d_call	j_call	cdr3_nt	cdr3_aa
-	TRBV6-5	-	TRBJ2-7	TGTGCCAGCAGCCGGGGTCCATCCTACGAGCAGTACTTC	CASSRGPSYEQYF
-	TRBV6-1	TRBD1	TRBJ1-3	TGTGCCAGCAGTGAGGGGACAGGGAAGGTCACCATATATTTT	CASSEGTGKVTIYF
-	TRBV11-2	-	TRBJ2-3	TGTGCCAGCAGCCCGAGCTCAACGCAGTATTTT	CASSPSSTQYF
-	TRBV19	-	TRBJ1-6	TGTGCCAGTAGTCGTCAACCGGATTCACCCCTCCACTTT	CASSRQPDSPLHF
-	TRBV2	-	TRBJ1-1	TGTGCCAGCAGTGGACAGATGAACACTGAAGCTTTCTTT	CASSGQMNTEAFF
few	TRBV7-3	-	TRBJ2-7	TGTGCCAGCAGCCCCCCATGGCTCAGGACAGCGTCCTACGAGCAGTACTTC	CASSPPWLRTASYEQYF
-	TRBV5-4	TRBD1	TRBJ1-1	TGTGCCAGCAGCTTTCCCAGGGGGCCGGGGACTGAAGCTTTCTTT	CASSFPRGPGTEAFF
-	TRBV12-3/TRBV12-4	-	TRBJ2-7	TGTGCCAGCAGTTACAATTACGAGCAGTACTTC	CASSYNYEQYF
-	TRBV19	-	TRBJ1-1	TGTGCCAGTAGTATAGATCGATGGGCGCGCACTGAAGCTTTCTTT	CASSIDRWARTEAFF
-	TRBV7-2	TRBD2	TRBJ2-1	TGTGCCAGCAGCTTCTCCGGGGGGGCTGAAAATGAGCAGTTCTTC	CASSFSGGAENEQFF
-	TRBV4-1	-	TRBJ1-2	TGCGCCAGCAGCCCATCCCTTACAGTTAACTATGGCTACACCTTC	CASSPSLTVNYGYTF
few	TRBV20-1	-	TRBJ1-2	TGCAGTGTTCAGGGTGTCTATGGCTACACCTTC	CSVQGVYGYTF
-	TRBV19	TRBD1	TRBJ1-2	TGTGCCAGTAGTCGGGACAGGGGGAGGAGGCACTATGGCTACACCTTC	CASSRDRGRRHYGYTF
-	TRBV4-3	TRBD2	TRBJ2-1	TGCGCCAGCAGCCTGACTAGCGGCAGCTCCTACAATGAGCAGTTCTTC	CASSLTSGSSYNEQFF
once	TRBV6-2/TRBV6-3	TRBD1	TRBJ2-1	TGTGCCAGCAGTTATTCAAACAGGGGCTCTGGTGAGCAGTTCTTC	CASSYSNRGSGEQFF
-	TRBV7-9	-	TRBJ2-1	TGTGCCAGCAGCTTAGATACAGGGCGCTCCGTCAATGAGCAGTTCTTC	CASSLDTGRSVNEQFF
once	TRBV4-3	-	TRBJ1-3	TGCGCCAGCAGCCAAGACACCTCCGGGAGCGGAAACACCATATATTTT	CASSQDTSGSGNTIYF
-	TRBV11-2	TRBD1	TRBJ1-2	TGTGCCAGCAGCCGGACAGGGGGAAACTATGGCTACACCTTC	CASSRTGGNYGYTF
-	TRBV3-1/TRBV3-2	-	TRBJ2-7	TGTGCCAGCAGCCAAGGGCCGACTCTCTACGAGCAGTACTTC	CASSQGPTLYEQYF
-	TRBV11-3	-	TRBJ1-1	TGTGCCAGCAGCTCGGCGGGGGGAGGCACTGAAGCTTTCTTT	CASSSAGGGTEAFF
-	TRBV9	-	TRBJ2-7	TGTGCCAGCAGCGTAGCAGGCAAATCCTACGAGCAGTACTTC	CASSVAGKSYEQYF
-	TRBV5-1	-	TRBJ1-4	TGCGCCAGCAGCTTGGGCGGAGGGCTAGGAACTAATGAAAAACTGTTTTTT	CASSLGGGLGTNEKLFF
-	TRBV4-3	-	TRBJ1-1	TGCGCCAGCAGCCAAGCCGGGACAATAGGCACTGAAGCTTTCTTT	CASSQAGTIGTEAFF
-	TRBV7-8	TRBD1	TRBJ2-4	TGTGCCAGCAGCTCTCGGGACAGGGGGAGTATTGCCAAAAACATTCAGTACTTC	CASSSRDRGSIAKNIQYF
-	TRBV2	TRBD1	TRBJ2-1	TGTGCCAGCCGGGACAGGGGTTACAATGAGCAGTTCTTC	CASRDRGYNEQFF
-	TRBV19	TRBD1	TRBJ1-2	TGTGCCAGTAGTGGAGGGCAAGGGGGCCTTGGCTATGGCTACACCTTC	CASSGGQGGLGYGYTF
-	TRBV10-3	TRBD2	TRBJ2-1	TGTGCCTCAACTAGCGTTATTAGTAGTGAGCAGTTCTTC	CASTSVISSEQFF
-	TRBV5-6	TRBD1	TRBJ1-4	TGTGCCAGCAGCCTGCCGGGACAGGGTCAAGAAAAACTGTTTTTT	CASSLPGQGQEKLFF
-	TRBV9	-	TRBJ2-1	TGTGCCAGCAGCGCTTTAGACGGCTCCCGGAGCTCCTACAATGAGCAGTTCTTC	CASSALDGSRSSYNEQFF
-	TRBV6-5	TRBD1	TRBJ1-4	TGTGCCAGCAGTTGCAATCTCGGGACAGGGGAAAAACTGTTTTTT	CASSCNLGTGEKLFF
-	TRBV3-1/TRBV3-2	TRBD1	TRBJ1-5	TGTGCCAGCAGCGCAGGACAGGGGAGCAATCAGCCCCAGCATTTT	CASSAGQGSNQPQHF
-	TRBV5-1	-	TRBJ1-1	TGCGCCAGCAGCTTGTCAGGGAAGGCTTTCTTT	CASSLSGKAFF
few	TRBV18	-	TRBJ1-2	TGTGCCAGCTCACCATCCCGGGAAGCAGGCTATGGCTACACCTTC	CASSPSREAGYGYTF
-	TRBV6-2/TRBV6-3	-	TRBJ1-5	TGTGCCAGCAGTTGGAGGGGGGGAGGTTTGGAGCCCCAGCATTTT	CASSWRGGGLEPQHF
once	TRBV5-4	TRBD1	TRBJ1-6	TGTGCCAGCAGTTCCGCTCGGACAGGGGGAGGTTCACCCCTCCACTTT	CASSSARTGGGSPLHF
-	TRBV19	-	TRBJ1-5	TGTGCCAGTAGGCCCGGGGAGAAGGGCAATCAGCCCCAGCATTTT	CASRPGEKGNQPQHF
-	TRBV7-8	TRBD1	TRBJ2-2	TGTGCCAGCAGCTTAAGGGACAGGGGGCCCATGGACACCGGGGAGCTGTTTTTT	CASSLRDRGPMDTGELFF
-	TRBV6-2/TRBV6-3	TRBD1	TRBJ2-4	TGTGCCAGCAGTCCCCCGACAGGGGTTAAGCCCCTACAGTACTTC	CASSPPTGVKPLQYF
-	TRBV21-1	-	TRBJ1-5	TGTGCCAGCAGCTCTAGGAGGATGAGCAATCAGCCCCAGCATTTT	CASSSRRMSNQPQHF
-	TRBV5-8	-	TRBJ1-2	TGTGCCAGCAGCTACGACCTGCGGGTAGAGGGTGGCTACACCTTC	CASSYDLRVEGGYTF
-	TRBV7-8	TRBD1	TRBJ1-1	TGTGCCAGCAGGGGGGGACAGGGAGGAACTGAAGCTTTCTTT	CASRGGQGGTEAFF
once	TRBV18	-	TRBJ1-1	TGTGCCAGCTCACCCAAAGGCGCTCTCGGGACTGAAGCTTTCTTT	CASSPKGALGTEAFF
-	TRBV5-4	TRBD2	TRBJ2-3	TGTGCCAGCAGCTCTAGCGGGGGCACAGATACGCAGTATTTT	CASSSSGGTDTQYF
few	TRBV6-6	-	TRBJ1-1	TGTGCCAGCAGTTACTCGGCCAGGAACACTGAAGCTTTCTTT	CASSYSARNTEAFF
-	TRBV7-9	TRBD2	TRBJ2-1	TGTGCCAGCAGCTTAGGAGGTCGGGGGGGCTGGTACAATGAGCAGTTCTTC	CASSLGGRGGWYNEQFF
-	TRBV6-1	TRBD1	TRBJ2-7	TGTGCCAGCAGTGAAGTGGCCGGACAGGGCTACGAGCAGTACTTC	CASSEVAGQGYEQYF
-	TRBV21-1	-	TRBJ2-7	TGTGCCAGCAGCAACAGGGAGGCATTCTACGAGCAGTACTTC	CASSNREAFYEQYF
-	TRBV11-3	-	TRBJ2-5	TGTGCCAGCAGTTCGGGGGGCAGAACCCAGTACTTC	CASSSGGRTQYF
-	TRBV15	-	TRBJ2-5	TGTGCCACCAGCAGAGATTCCATTGAAGGTGACAGGTTGCTTGGGACCCAGTACTTC	CATSRDSIEGDRLLGTQYF